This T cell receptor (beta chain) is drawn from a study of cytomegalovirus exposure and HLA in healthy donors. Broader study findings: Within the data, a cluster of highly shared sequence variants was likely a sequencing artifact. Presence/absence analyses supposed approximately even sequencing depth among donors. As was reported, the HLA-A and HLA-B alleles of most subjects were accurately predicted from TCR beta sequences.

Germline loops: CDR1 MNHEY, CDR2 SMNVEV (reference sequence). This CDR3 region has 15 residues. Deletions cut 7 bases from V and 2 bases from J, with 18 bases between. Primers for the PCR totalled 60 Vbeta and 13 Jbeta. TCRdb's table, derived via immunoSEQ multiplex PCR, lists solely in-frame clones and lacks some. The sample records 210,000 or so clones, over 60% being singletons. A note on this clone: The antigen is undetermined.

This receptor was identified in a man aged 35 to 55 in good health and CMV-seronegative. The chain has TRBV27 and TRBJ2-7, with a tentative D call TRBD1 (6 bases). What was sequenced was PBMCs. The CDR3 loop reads CASKAGQGNTYEQYF. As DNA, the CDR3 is TGTGCCAGCAAAGCAGGTCAGGGGAATACCTACGAGCAGTACTTC.